These T cell receptor beta chains were read from a single sample in a study of CD8+CD57+ T cells in acquired aplastic anemia. TCRdb reprocessed the reads via MiXCR and lists one record per CDR3 protein. The sample includes about 160,000 distinct CDR3 sequences, around 52% of them seen just once. Material for sequencing was sorted CD4+, CD8+, or CD8+CD57+ T cells (not recorded which) from PBMCs. Receptors originate from a human donor with aplastic anemia. Each CDR3 is given with its conserved first and last residue. A D gene is named only where the DNA matches it firmly. Not all rows give a size; the values are once, few, many and, for expanded clones, a class.

clone_size: -
d_call: TRBD2
j_call: TRBJ2-7
v_call: TRBV29-1
cdr3_aa: CSVGPGTSGGGAYEQYF
cdr3_nt: TGCAGCGTGGGTCCCGGGACTAGCGGGGGTGGTGCCTACGAGCAGTACTTC

clone_size: -
d_call: TRBD2
j_call: TRBJ2-1
v_call: TRBV5-1
cdr3_aa: CASSLTSGSLVNEQFF
cdr3_nt: TGCGCCAGCAGCTTAACTAGCGGGAGTTTAGTCAATGAGCAGTTCTTC

clone_size: many
d_call: TRBD1
j_call: TRBJ1-3
v_call: TRBV7-2
cdr3_aa: CASSLGGTGSNTIYF
cdr3_nt: TGTGCCAGCAGCTTAGGGGGGACAGGGTCTAACACCATATATTTT

clone_size: -
d_call: -
j_call: TRBJ1-3
v_call: TRBV9
cdr3_aa: CATRGSGNTIYF
cdr3_nt: TGTGCCACTCGAGGATCTGGAAACACCATATATTTT

clone_size: many
d_call: TRBD1
j_call: TRBJ1-1
v_call: TRBV6-5
cdr3_aa: CASMTGLMNTEAFF
cdr3_nt: TGTGCCAGCATGACAGGGCTGATGAACACTGAAGCTTTCTTT

clone_size: -
d_call: -
j_call: TRBJ1-1
v_call: TRBV7-2
cdr3_aa: CASSFGGARHTEAFF
cdr3_nt: TGTGCCAGCAGCTTCGGGGGCGCCCGTCACACTGAAGCTTTCTTT

clone_size: -
d_call: TRBD1
j_call: TRBJ2-5
v_call: TRBV24-1
cdr3_aa: CATNRTGGGWETQYF
cdr3_nt: TGTGCCACCAATCGGACAGGGGGGGGTTGGGAGACCCAGTACTTC

clone_size: -
d_call: -
j_call: TRBJ2-5
v_call: TRBV7-7
cdr3_aa: CASSPEGLAQETQYF
cdr3_nt: TGTGCCAGCAGCCCCGAGGGCCTAGCCCAAGAGACCCAGTACTTC

clone_size: -
d_call: -
j_call: TRBJ1-1
v_call: TRBV19
cdr3_aa: CASSIKFEAFF
cdr3_nt: TGTGCCAGTAGTATAAAGTTTGAAGCTTTCTTT

clone_size: -
d_call: -
j_call: TRBJ2-1
v_call: TRBV6-1
cdr3_aa: CASSAGSSYNEQFF
cdr3_nt: TGTGCCAGCAGCGCCGGGAGCTCCTACAATGAGCAGTTCTTC

clone_size: once
d_call: -
j_call: TRBJ2-5
v_call: TRBV2
cdr3_aa: CASSEIGSQETQYF
cdr3_nt: TGTGCCAGCAGTGAAATTGGCTCCCAAGAGACCCAGTACTTC

clone_size: few
d_call: TRBD2
j_call: TRBJ2-1
v_call: TRBV5-1
cdr3_aa: CASSLEVGTNIYNEQFF
cdr3_nt: TGCGCCAGCAGCTTGGAGGTAGGGACTAACATATACAATGAGCAGTTCTTC

clone_size: many
d_call: TRBD2
j_call: TRBJ2-1
v_call: TRBV20-1
cdr3_aa: CSAFGAGGYYNEQFF
cdr3_nt: TGCAGTGCCTTTGGAGCGGGAGGTTACTACAATGAGCAGTTCTTC

clone_size: -
d_call: -
j_call: TRBJ1-6
v_call: TRBV9
cdr3_aa: CASSTYRGTNSPLHF
cdr3_nt: TGTGCCAGCAGCACATACAGAGGGACTAATTCACCCCTCCACTTT

clone_size: -
d_call: -
j_call: TRBJ1-5
v_call: TRBV5-8
cdr3_aa: CASSLGQTSNQPQHF
cdr3_nt: TGTGCCAGCAGCTTGGGACAGACCAGCAATCAGCCCCAGCATTTT

clone_size: -
d_call: TRBD2
j_call: TRBJ2-1
v_call: TRBV13
cdr3_aa: CASTNGLANNEQFF
cdr3_nt: TGTGCCAGTACGAACGGACTAGCAAATAATGAGCAGTTCTTC

clone_size: -
d_call: -
j_call: TRBJ1-4
v_call: TRBV4-3
cdr3_aa: CASSQAKGPPNEKLFF
cdr3_nt: TGCGCCAGCAGCCAAGCGAAAGGCCCACCTAATGAAAAACTGTTTTTT

clone_size: -
d_call: -
j_call: TRBJ2-2
v_call: TRBV7-2
cdr3_aa: CASSLGLSTGELFF
cdr3_nt: TGTGCCAGCAGCTTAGGACTCTCCACCGGGGAGCTGTTTTTT

clone_size: -
d_call: -
j_call: TRBJ1-2
v_call: TRBV27
cdr3_aa: CASSLNPMIGRGYTF
cdr3_nt: TGTGCCAGCAGTTTAAACCCGATGATTGGGAGGGGCTACACCTTC

clone_size: -
d_call: -
j_call: TRBJ2-7
v_call: TRBV7-2
cdr3_aa: CASSLERVREQYF
cdr3_nt: TGTGCCAGCAGCTTAGAACGAGTCCGCGAGCAGTACTTC

clone_size: -
d_call: -
j_call: TRBJ1-2
v_call: TRBV4-1
cdr3_aa: CASSLQGNDGYTF
cdr3_nt: TGCGCCAGCAGCCTACAGGGAAATGATGGCTACACCTTC

clone_size: -
d_call: -
j_call: TRBJ1-2
v_call: TRBV11-3
cdr3_aa: CASSPRGGAGGYTF
cdr3_nt: TGTGCCAGCAGCCCAAGGGGGGGGGCTGGCGGCTACACCTTC

clone_size: -
d_call: -
j_call: TRBJ2-1
v_call: TRBV10-1
cdr3_aa: CASSDWGVGDNEQFF
cdr3_nt: TGCGCCAGCAGTGATTGGGGTGTGGGGGACAATGAGCAGTTCTTC

clone_size: -
d_call: -
j_call: TRBJ1-3
v_call: TRBV4-3
cdr3_aa: CASSQDGAHSGNTIYF
cdr3_nt: TGCGCCAGCAGCCAAGATGGGGCCCACTCTGGAAACACCATATATTTT

clone_size: -
d_call: TRBD2
j_call: TRBJ2-5
v_call: TRBV7-8
cdr3_aa: CASSLLVAGQETQYF
cdr3_nt: TGTGCCAGCAGCTTATTGGTAGCGGGGCAAGAGACCCAGTACTTC

clone_size: -
d_call: TRBD1
j_call: TRBJ2-2
v_call: TRBV24-1
cdr3_aa: CATSGTGGTGELFF
cdr3_nt: TGTGCCACCAGTGGGACAGGGGGGACTGGGGAGCTGTTTTTT

clone_size: -
d_call: TRBD1
j_call: TRBJ2-7
v_call: TRBV29-1
cdr3_aa: CSARNPGQGNEQYF
cdr3_nt: TGCAGCGCCCGAAACCCGGGACAGGGGAACGAGCAGTACTTC

clone_size: -
d_call: TRBD1
j_call: TRBJ1-3
v_call: TRBV10-1
cdr3_aa: CASSPGTGSGNTIYF
cdr3_nt: TGCGCCAGCAGTCCCGGGACAGGGTCTGGAAACACCATATATTTC

clone_size: few
d_call: -
j_call: TRBJ2-5
v_call: TRBV27
cdr3_aa: CASSSGNRIRETQYF
cdr3_nt: TGTGCCAGCAGTTCGGGAAACCGGATCCGAGAGACCCAGTACTTC

clone_size: few
d_call: -
j_call: TRBJ2-1
v_call: TRBV12-3/TRBV12-4
cdr3_aa: CASATGLELREQFF
cdr3_nt: TGTGCCAGCGCTACGGGACTGGAACTTAGGGAGCAGTTCTTC

clone_size: -
d_call: TRBD2
j_call: TRBJ2-3
v_call: TRBV7-3
cdr3_aa: CASSLSSGGRASIDTQYF
cdr3_nt: TGTGCCAGCAGCTTATCGTCCGGTGGGAGGGCTTCGATAGATACGCAGTATTTT

clone_size: -
d_call: TRBD2
j_call: TRBJ2-7
v_call: TRBV10-3
cdr3_aa: CAISAIASGYEQYF
cdr3_nt: TGTGCCATCAGTGCAATTGCTAGCGGCTACGAGCAGTACTTC

clone_size: -
d_call: -
j_call: TRBJ2-3
v_call: TRBV20-1
cdr3_aa: CSARLGGTTDTQYF
cdr3_nt: TGCAGTGCCCGGTTGGGTGGCACCACAGATACGCAGTATTTT

clone_size: -
d_call: -
j_call: TRBJ1-1
v_call: TRBV3-1
cdr3_aa: CASSPQGQNTEAFF
cdr3_nt: TGTGCCAGCTCCCCACAGGGACAGAACACTGAAGCTTTCTTT

clone_size: -
d_call: -
j_call: TRBJ1-4
v_call: TRBV5-5
cdr3_aa: CASSLDGEWEKLFF
cdr3_nt: TGTGCCAGCAGCTTGGATGGAGAGTGGGAAAAACTGTTTTTT

clone_size: -
d_call: -
j_call: TRBJ1-2
v_call: TRBV20-1
cdr3_aa: CSARPVGEANYGYTF
cdr3_nt: TGCAGTGCTAGACCTGTGGGGGAAGCTAACTATGGCTACACCTTC

clone_size: -
d_call: -
j_call: TRBJ2-7
v_call: TRBV7-6
cdr3_aa: CASSLTITGSSYEQYF
cdr3_nt: TGTGCCAGCAGCTTAACAATAACAGGGAGCTCCTACGAGCAGTACTTC

clone_size: many
d_call: TRBD2
j_call: TRBJ2-3
v_call: TRBV9
cdr3_aa: CASSVGEWRAGGPDTQYF
cdr3_nt: TGTGCCAGCAGCGTAGGGGAATGGAGAGCGGGAGGGCCAGATACGCAGTATTTT

clone_size: -
d_call: TRBD1
j_call: TRBJ2-5
v_call: TRBV7-9
cdr3_aa: CASSSTGGETQYF
cdr3_nt: TGTGCCAGCAGCTCGACAGGGGGAGAGACCCAGTACTTC

clone_size: -
d_call: TRBD2
j_call: TRBJ2-1
v_call: TRBV11-2
cdr3_aa: CASSLGASGSYNEQFF
cdr3_nt: TGTGCCAGCAGCTTAGGAGCTAGCGGGAGCTACAATGAGCAGTTCTTC

clone_size: few
d_call: -
j_call: TRBJ2-5
v_call: TRBV15
cdr3_aa: CATSGRGAGETQYF
cdr3_nt: TGTGCCACCAGCGGTAGAGGGGCCGGAGAGACCCAGTACTTC